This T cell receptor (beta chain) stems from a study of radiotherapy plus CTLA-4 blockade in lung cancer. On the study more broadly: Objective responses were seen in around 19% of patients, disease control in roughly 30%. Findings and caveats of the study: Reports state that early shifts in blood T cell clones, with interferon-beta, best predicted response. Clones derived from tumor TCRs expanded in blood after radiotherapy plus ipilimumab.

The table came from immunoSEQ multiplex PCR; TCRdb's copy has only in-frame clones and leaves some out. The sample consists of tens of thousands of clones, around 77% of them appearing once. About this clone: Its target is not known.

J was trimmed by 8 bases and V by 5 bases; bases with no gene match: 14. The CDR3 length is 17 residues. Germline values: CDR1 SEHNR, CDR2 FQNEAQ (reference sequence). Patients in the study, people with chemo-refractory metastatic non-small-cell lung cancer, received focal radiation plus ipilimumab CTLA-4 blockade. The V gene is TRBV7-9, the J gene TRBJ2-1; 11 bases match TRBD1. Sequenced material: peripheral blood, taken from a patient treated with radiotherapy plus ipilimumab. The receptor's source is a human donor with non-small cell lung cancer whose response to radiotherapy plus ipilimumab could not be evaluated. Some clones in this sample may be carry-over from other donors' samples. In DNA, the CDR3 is TGTGCCAGCAGCCTCGGGACAGGGGGTCCTGTGGTGGATGAGCAGTTCTTC. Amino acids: CASSLGTGGPVVDEQFF.